The next 16 T cell receptor beta chains were all read from a single sample in a study of shared clonotypes between healthy human individuals. Profiled with immunoSEQ multiplex PCR; TCRdb holds only in-frame clones, not every one. The table lists about 470,000 clones, about four fifths of them singletons. The sample consisted of PBMCs. These receptors were taken from a woman aged 40 to 49 in good health. Some clones in this sample may be carry-over from other donors' samples.

The chain couples TRBV10-1 to TRBJ1-5; D is perhaps TRBD1 (5 bases). In germline, CDR1 is WNHNN, CDR2 SYGVQD (reference sequence). The CDR3 is 17 residues long. V was cut by 3 bases and J by 1 base, with 16 bases left in between. The CDR3 nucleotides are TGCGCCAGCAGTGACTGTCAGGGCTGGTGGAGCAATCAGCCCCAGCATTTT. As protein: CASSDCQGWWSNQPQHF.

The rearrangement links TRBV7-2 to TRBJ2-3, with 8 bases that match TRBD2. CDR1 and CDR2 from the germline V gene are SGHTA and FQGNSA. This CDR3 has 15 residues. V trimming: 5 bases; J trimming: 2 bases; junction bases outside the gene matches: 6. The CDR3 sequence is CASSLTSGNTDTQYF. The DNA for the CDR3 is TGTGCCAGCAGCCTCACTAGCGGTAACACAGATACGCAGTATTTT.

The rearrangement joins TRBV5-1 to TRBJ1-3; D remains unclear. The CDR3 has 16 residues. The V end lost 0 bases, the J end lost 3 bases, and 13 bases lay between the germline ends. Germline assignment: CDR1 SGHRS and CDR2 YFSETQ. CDR3 nucleotides: TGCGCCAGCAGCTTGGCCGGGCCGGTGCGTGGAAACACCATATATTTT. It specifies CASSLAGPVRGNTIYF.

With respect to this clone: The same CDR3 arises from other DNA sequences in this sample as well. The V gene is TRBV27, the J gene TRBJ1-2; TRBD1 aligns across 7 bases. The V gene's germline CDR1 is MNHEY and CDR2 SMNVEV (reference sequence). The CDR3 is 13 amino acids. Unmatched junction bases numbered 5, after V lost 6 bases and J lost 4 bases. DNA for the CDR3: TGTGCCAGCAGCCTCAGGGGGGGCTATGGCTACACCTTC. Its protein is CASSLRGGYGYTF.

This chain uses TRBV5-1 with TRBJ1-2, with a possible D match to TRBD1 (5 bases). V lost 0 bases and J lost 2, with 11 bases in between. This CDR3 comprises 15 residues. The V gene's germline CDR1 is SGHRS and CDR2 YFSETQ. This CDR3 reads CASSLGGRTNYGYTF. Written as DNA, the CDR3 is TGCGCCAGCAGCTTGGGTGGCAGGACAAACTATGGCTACACCTTC.

The gene calls are TRBV4-1 and TRBJ1-2; TRBD1 is a possible D gene (5 bases). The CDR3 consists of 18 residues. Between the trimmed V and J ends, which lost 0 bases and 4 bases, there was a span of 21 bases. The germline gives CDR1 MGHRA, CDR2 YSYEKL. CDR3 protein: CASSQEWGLRGLGYGYTF. The CDR3 coding sequence is TGCGCCAGCAGCCAAGAATGGGGGTTGAGAGGGCTTGGCTATGGCTACACCTTC.

The V gene is TRBV28, the J gene TRBJ1-5; TRBD1 might be the D (5 bases). V lost 5 bases, J lost 7 bases, and 6 bases lay in between. This CDR3 is built from 11 residues. The germline CDR1 and CDR2 sequences are MDHEN and SYDVKM. CDR3 loop: CASSHRQPQHF. The DNA for the CDR3 is TGTGCCAGCAGTCACAGGCAGCCCCAGCATTTT.

Notes on this clone: Possible read error: a much larger clone is one base away. The rearrangement joins TRBV11-2 to TRBJ1-4; maybe TRBD1 (6 bases). CDR1 and CDR2 (germline): SGHAT, FQNNGV. The CDR3 extends over 15 amino acids. Trimming took 8 bases from V and 5 from J, leaving 18 bases between them. CDR3 nucleotides: TGTGCCAGCGGCGACACCAGGGGAGGGAATGAAAAACTGTTTTTT. It is translated as CASGDTRGGNEKLFF.

The rearrangement links TRBV15 to TRBJ1-1; TRBD1 agrees at 7 bases. Germline V lookup: CDR1 LNHNV, CDR2 YYDKDF (reference sequence). J lost 1 base, V lost 3 bases, and 8 bases had no gene match. This CDR3 comprises 16 residues. CDR3 nucleotides: TGTGCCACCAGCAGCTCTGACAGGGATGGGAACACTGAAGCTTTCTTT. This translates into CATSSSDRDGNTEAFF. The variable domain in full, completed from reference TRBV15 and TRBJ1-1, reads DAMVIQNPRYQVTQFGKPVTLSCSQTLNHNVMYWYQQKSSQAPKLLFHYYDKDFNNEADTPDNFQSRRPNTSFCFLDIRSPGLGDTAMYLCATSSSDRDGNTEAFFGQGTRLTVV.

The chain uses TRBV6-5 and TRBJ2-7, with 8 bases aligning to TRBD1. The CDR3 has 14 amino acids. Trimming took 6 bases from V and 0 from J; bases not matched to a gene: 4. The germline gives CDR1 MNHEY, CDR2 SVGAGI. The CDR3 reads CASRRQGISYEQYF. The CDR3 bases are TGTGCCAGCAGGAGACAGGGGATCTCCTACGAGCAGTACTTC.

The rearrangement joins TRBV5-1 to TRBJ2-1, with 12 positions matching TRBD2. Trimming cost V 1 base and J 5 bases; bases outside gene matches: 7. The CDR3 runs to 17 residues. CDR1 is SGHRS, CDR2 YFSETQ, per germline. CDR3 sequence: CASSLLLAGGADNEQFF. For the CDR3, the DNA is TGCGCCAGCAGCTTGTTACTAGCGGGAGGTGCGGACAATGAGCAGTTCTTC. Supplemented by reference TRBV5-1 and TRBJ2-1, the full variable domain reads KAGVTQTPRYLIKTRGQQVTLSCSPISGHRSVSWYQQTPGQGLQFLFEYFSETQRNKGNFPGRFSGRQFSNSRSEMNVSTLELGDSALYLCASSLLLAGGADNEQFFGPGTRLTVL.

This clone was detected only a few times. This rearrangement joins TRBV27 to TRBJ2-7; 10 nucleotides line up with TRBD1. V was pared by 2 bases and J by 3 bases, with 1 base of the junction left unmatched. Germline CDR1 and CDR2: MNHEY and SMNVEV (reference sequence). This CDR3 is 14 amino acids long. The CDR3 DNA is TGTGCCAGCAGTTTACGGACAGGGGGCTACGAGCAGTACTTC. It codes for CASSLRTGGYEQYF.

J is TRBJ1-5 and V is TRBV29-1; D is uncertain. V lost 4 bases and J lost 5, with 9 bases in between. Germline V lookup: CDR1 SQVTM, CDR2 ANQGSEA. The CDR3 runs to 12 residues. The CDR3: CSVGEYDQPQHF. CDR3 nucleotide sequence: TGCAGCGTTGGGGAGTACGATCAGCCCCAGCATTTT.

V usage is TRBV4-1 and J usage is TRBJ2-3; 13 bases line up with TRBD2. With V trimmed by 2 bases and J by 6 bases, 8 bases remained unmatched. CDR1 and CDR2 from the germline V gene are MGHRA and YSYEKL. The CDR3 spans 17 residues. The CDR3 nucleotides read TGCGCCAGCAGCCAATCAGGGACTAGCGGGAAGTCGGATACGCAGTATTTT. Its protein product is CASSQSGTSGKSDTQYF.

This clone was seen repeatedly, ten times or more. The V call is TRBV27, the J call TRBJ1-1; 7 nucleotides line up with TRBD1. CDR3 size: 14 residues. Germline-derived CDR1 and CDR2 are MNHEY and SMNVEV (reference sequence). V shed 2 bases and J 4 bases; nucleotides not matched to a gene: 4. The CDR3 nucleotides are TGTGCCAGCAGTTTACGAGGGGGCGTCACTGAAGCTTTCTTT. It translates to CASSLRGGVTEAFF.

A few counts support this clone. V and J are TRBV5-4 and TRBJ2-1; D may be TRBD2 (6 bases). V shed 3 bases and J shed 1 base, with 14 bases lying between them. Germline CDR1 SGHNT, CDR2 YYREEE (reference sequence). CDR3 length: 16 residues. CDR3 region: CASSSDLGGSYNEQFF. The CDR3 DNA reads as TGTGCCAGCAGCTCAGACTTGGGGGGTTCCTACAATGAGCAGTTCTTC.